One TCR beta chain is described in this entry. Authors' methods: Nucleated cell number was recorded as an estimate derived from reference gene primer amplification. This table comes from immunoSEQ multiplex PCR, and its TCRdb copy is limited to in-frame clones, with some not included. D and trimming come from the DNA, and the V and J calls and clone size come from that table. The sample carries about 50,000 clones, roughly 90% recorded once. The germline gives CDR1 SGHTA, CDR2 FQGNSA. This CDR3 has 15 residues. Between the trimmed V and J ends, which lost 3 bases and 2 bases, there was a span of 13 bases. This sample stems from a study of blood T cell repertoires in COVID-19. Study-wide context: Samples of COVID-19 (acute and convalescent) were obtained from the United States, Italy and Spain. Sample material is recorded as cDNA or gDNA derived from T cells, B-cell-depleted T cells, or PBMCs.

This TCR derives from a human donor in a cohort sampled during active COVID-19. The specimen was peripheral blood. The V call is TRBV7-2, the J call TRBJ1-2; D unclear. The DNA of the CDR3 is TGTGCCAGCAGCTTTGCGGATATATTAAACTATGGCTACACCTTC. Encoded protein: CASSFADILNYGYTF.